These 17 T cell receptor beta chains originate from one sample sequenced in a study of CD8 T cells in ankylosing spondylitis. TCRdb processed the 5' RACE reads anew with MiXCR; each CDR3 protein has one entry. The profile covers some 300,000 distinct CDR3 sequences, with 20% to 25% appearing a single time and 3.5% to 4.5% taken by the ten largest. The specimen sequenced was blood, either unsorted or a sorted T cell fraction (not recorded which). The origin of the receptors is a female donor with ankylosing spondylitis or in good health (not recorded which).

The V call is TRBV6-6, the J call TRBJ1-1; D unresolved. Trimming left V 10 bases short and J 7 bases short, with 16 bases between. This CDR3 spans 12 amino acids. Germline values: CDR1 MNHNY, CDR2 SVGAGI (reference sequence). DNA for the CDR3: TGTGCCACCTGGCGGTTCCGAGGTGAAGCTTTCTTT. Its protein product is CATWRFRGEAFF.

The V gene is TRBV7-2, the J gene TRBJ2-5; 12 nucleotides line up with TRBD1. The germline CDR1 and CDR2 sequences are SGHTA and FQGNSA. J was trimmed by 4 bases and V by 2 bases; bases with no gene match: 8. The CDR3 loop spans 17 amino acids. The CDR3 spells CASSLRMGQGARETQYF. In nucleotides, the CDR3 is TGTGCCAGCAGCTTACGGATGGGACAGGGGGCACGAGAGACCCAGTACTTC.

This clonotype was seen many times. The V and J genes are TRBV20-1 and TRBJ2-3; perhaps TRBD1 as D (6 bases). The CDR3 has 13 residues. Germline V gives CDR1 DFQATT, CDR2 SNEGSKA (reference sequence). V was clipped by 4 bases and J by 3 bases, with 11 bases between them. CDR3 sequence: CSATAGATDTQYF. The CDR3 nucleotides are TGCAGTGCTACGGCAGGGGCAACAGATACGCAGTATTTT.

The V and J genes are TRBV29-1 and TRBJ2-7; D not resolved. Trimming pared 5 bases from V and 0 bases from J, leaving 11 bases between. Germline V lookup: CDR1 SQVTM, CDR2 ANQGSEA. The CDR3 runs 13 residues. The CDR3 nucleotides are TGCAGCGTTTTACCGCTTGCCTCCTACGAGCAGTACTTC. Its translation is CSVLPLASYEQYF.

This clonotype turned up a few times. The chain carries TRBV4-2 and TRBJ2-1, with D unclear. Trimming pared 0 bases from V and 4 bases from J, leaving 7 bases between. The CDR3 extends over 14 amino acids. Germline-derived CDR1 and CDR2 are LGHNA and YNFKEQ. CDR3 sequence reads: CASSQDHGYNEQFF. The CDR3 coding sequence is TGTGCCAGCAGCCAAGATCATGGTTACAATGAGCAGTTCTTC.

This clonotype was observed a few times. The chain combines TRBV20-1 with TRBJ2-1; TRBD2 matches at 10 bases. The CDR3 totals 16 residues. V gave up 2 bases and J gave up 6 bases; unmatched junction bases: 10. The germline CDR1 and CDR2 sequences are DFQATT and SNEGSKA (reference sequence). The CDR3 sequence: CSARRPLAGDSNEQFF. As DNA, the CDR3 is TGCAGTGCTAGAAGGCCCCTAGCGGGAGACAGCAATGAGCAGTTCTTC.

This chain connects TRBV4-3 to TRBJ2-3; D perhaps matches TRBD2 (6 bases). CDR1 and CDR2 (germline): LGHNA, YSLEER. This CDR3 region has 15 residues. Trimming removed 1 base from V and 4 bases from J, with 12 bases in between. CDR3 DNA sequence: TGCGCCAGCAGCCAAGGAAAAGCGGGCCCAGATACGCAGTATTTT. This encodes CASSQGKAGPDTQYF.

This clonotype was counted between two and nine times. The chain links TRBV29-1 to TRBJ2-5; D uncertain. Trimming removed 1 base from V and 5 bases from J, with 11 bases in between. CDR3 size: 13 residues. The germline CDR1 and CDR2 sequences are SQVTM and ANQGSEA. The DNA of the CDR3 is TGCAGCGTTGAAGTCTACAGAGAGGAGACCCAGTACTTC. This translates into CSVEVYREETQYF. Full variable domain (missing parts from reference TRBV29-1 and TRBJ2-5): SAVISQKPSRDICQRGTSLTIQCQVDSQVTMMFWYRQQPGQSLTLIATANQGSEATYESGFVIDKFPISRPNLTFSTLTVSNMSPEDSSIYLCSVEVYREETQYFGPGTRLLVL.

This clonotype has at least ten counts. The rearrangement links TRBV10-3 to TRBJ2-2; D is possibly TRBD2 (6 bases). There are 14 residues in the CDR3. CDR1 ENHRY and CDR2 SYGVKD come from the germline V gene. Trimming pared 3 bases from V and 8 bases from J, leaving 13 bases between. CDR3 protein: CAISDGGEPGELFF. CDR3 DNA sequence: TGTGCCATCAGTGACGGAGGGGAGCCAGGGGAGCTGTTTTTT.

The chain carries TRBV6-5 and TRBJ1-6, with D unresolved. CDR3 length: 12 amino acids. The ends were cut back, 3 bases at V and 8 bases at J, with 5 bases in the middle. CDR1 is MNHEY and CDR2 is SVGAGI in the germline V gene. CDR3 nucleotides: TGTGCCAGCAGTTATAACGATTCACCCCTCCACTTT. Protein product: CASSYNDSPLHF.

The chain is built from TRBV28 and TRBJ1-4; no definite D call. The V end lost 2 bases, the J end lost 13 bases, and 17 bases lay between the germline ends. The germline V gene encodes CDR1 MDHEN and CDR2 SYDVKM. This CDR3 comprises 14 residues. CDR3 coding DNA: TGTGCCAGCAGTTTAGATTATATCGATCCTGGACTGTTTTTT. This sequence encodes CASSLDYIDPGLFF.

The V call is TRBV14, the J call TRBJ1-4; no definite D call. The ends were cut back, 0 bases at V and 14 bases at J, with 10 bases in the middle. The CDR3 has 12 amino acids. Germline V gene lookup returns CDR1 SGHDN and CDR2 FVKESK. CDR3 sequence: CASSQERLRLFF. The DNA for the CDR3 is TGTGCCAGCAGCCAAGAGAGGCTCAGGCTGTTTTTT.

This clonotype was seen ten or more times. This rearrangement joins TRBV5-6 to TRBJ2-1; D perhaps matches TRBD1 (7 bases). This CDR3 is built from 16 residues. Germline V gene sequence: CDR1 SGHDT, CDR2 YYEEEE. Trimming shortened V by 3 bases and J by 5 bases, and 18 bases separated the two germline ends. CDR3 bases: TGTGCCAGCAGCTCGTTACGACAGGGAGGAAACAATGAGCAGTTCTTC. This sequence encodes CASSSLRQGGNNEQFF.

This clonotype was counted only a few times. The chain recombines TRBV7-2 with TRBJ2-4; 9 nucleotides line up with TRBD1. The CDR3 extends over 12 amino acids. The V gene's germline CDR1 is SGHTA and CDR2 FQGNSA. V was pared by 1 base and J by 11 bases, with 0 bases of the junction left unmatched. This CDR3 is CASSLGQGVQYF. In nucleotides, the CDR3 is TGTGCCAGCAGCTTAGGACAGGGGGTTCAGTACTTC.

The V gene is TRBV7-8, the J gene TRBJ2-1, with 7 bases lining up with TRBD2. Germline V CDR1 and CDR2: SGHVS, FQNEAQ. Germline trimming cut 5 bases from V and 7 bases from J; bases unmatched to any gene: 11. The CDR3 length is 15 residues. The CDR3 sequence: CASSTPGRAKNEQFF. For the CDR3, the DNA is TGTGCCAGCAGCACCCCAGGGAGGGCCAAGAATGAGCAGTTCTTC.

This clonotype appeared a few times. The gene calls are TRBV28 and TRBJ1-4; D is unresolved. The germline V gene has CDR1 MDHEN and CDR2 SYDVKM. The length of the CDR3 is 18 residues. The ends were cut back, 3 bases at V and 8 bases at J, with 25 bases in the middle. CDR3 region: CASSFNRGPARGAEKLFF. The CDR3 DNA reads as TGTGCCAGCAGTTTTAACCGCGGGCCGGCGCGGGGTGCGGAAAAACTGTTTTTT.

The J gene is TRBJ2-1, the V gene TRBV20-1; D is undetermined. V dropped 2 bases and J dropped 6 bases, with 17 bases sitting between them. This CDR3 is 15 amino acids long. Germline V gives CDR1 DFQATT, CDR2 SNEGSKA (reference sequence). The CDR3 loop reads CSARNLVGVGNEQFF. The CDR3 DNA is TGCAGTGCTAGAAATCTGGTCGGAGTCGGCAATGAGCAGTTCTTC.